This TCR beta chain was sequenced in a study of cytomegalovirus exposure and HLA in healthy donors (dated by TCRdb to the late 2010s). Context from the whole study: A later analysis indicated that the 120 validation repertoires were generated on the platform also employed for the approximately 700 repertoires of the first cohort. A separate validation cohort of some 130 different subjects was used in addition to the roughly 620-subject first cohort. The study aimed to test whether signatures of past pathogen exposure could be identified by cataloging public T cell receptors. To predict cytomegalovirus infection status, the study brought together high-throughput TCR immunosequencing, statistical association of individual TCRs with disease status, and machine learning.

Libraries were built with the immunoSEQ multiplex PCR assay. Turning to the authors' computational methods: To diagnose cytomegalovirus status from the catalog of TCR beta chain sequences, a statistical classification framework was built. TCRdb mirrors the immuneACCESS table, restricted to in-frame sequences. Some clones are absent from its copies; in checked studies, under half trace to an unresolved V gene, and the reason for the others is unknown. That table is the source of V, J and clone size, and D and trimming were worked out from the DNA. The sample table contains over 120,000 clones; only one count was recorded for about 87% of them. The ten largest clones add up to less than 8% of the sample. The donors belonged to the validation cohort of over a hundred subjects, which was separate from the 666-subject first cohort. Inclusive of the bounding cysteine and phenylalanine, the CDR3 is 14 residues long. Just CDR3 DNA is preserved here, 42 bases in frame from base 1. Here V drops 6 bases and J drops 8 bases, and the junction holds 12 bases not matched to any gene. The germline V gene yields ENHRY for CDR1 and SYGVKD for CDR2.

General conclusions and limits of the study: Most TCR sequences were seen in very few donors, while some public TCRs were found in many individuals. A later analysis had no HLA typing for the validation cohort, so co-occurrence there was scored across all 110 or so repertoires. In both the original and validation cohorts, the classifier was reported to diagnose cytomegalovirus status with high specificity and sensitivity. Subsequent analysis determined that TCRs grouped into clusters in the first cohort also showed a tendency toward co-occurrence across the 120 validation repertoires, and approximately 94% of cluster scores exceeded 0. It was suggested by the authors that the approach could potentially be generalized to other disease states and immunological phenotypes. In the study, around 150 TCR beta chains were listed as associated with cytomegalovirus. In vitro tests confirmed that a few of the cytomegalovirus-associated TCR beta chains recognize cytomegalovirus antigens.

In the case of this clone: The antigen it binds to is not known. Within one base of it there is no much larger clone, and no base qualities were kept.

Specimen: PBMCs. The TCR originated in a woman aged 30 to 39 in good health and CMV-seropositive. The V and J segments used are TRBV10-3 and TRBJ1-2, with 7 bases aligning to TRBD1. The DNA sequence reads TGTGCCATCAGAGCCGTATTAACAGGGGAAGGCTACACCTTC. It codes for CAIRAVLTGEGYTF.